This T cell receptor (beta chain) was identified during a study of tumor-infiltrating lymphocytes in primary liver carcinoma (dated by TCRdb to between 2016 and 2019). Context from the whole study: The five patients, three men and two women aged 30 to 69 years, had hepatocellular carcinoma (four) or combined HCC and intrahepatic cholangiocarcinoma (one). Tumors of the five patients were stage T1-T3 N0M0 with maximum diameters of roughly 4 to 11 cm. Roughly 3.5 to 8 million productive TCRbeta reads were obtained per sample, and no significant difference in read depth was found between tissue types. The study combined TCRbeta repertoire sequencing, expression microarrays and whole-exome sequencing across five regions of each liver tumor, with adjacent normal tissue and blood. A total of approximately 35 specimens from 5 patients, comprising roughly 25 tumor regions, 5 adjacent noncancerous liver tissues and 5 peripheral blood samples, were covered by TCRbeta repertoire sequencing. High reproducibility was observed for the technical replicate repertoires, with mean shared-clone rates approximately 0.9 and correlation coefficients above 0.95.

Looking up the germline V gene yields CDR1 MNHNS and CDR2 SASEGT. The CDR3 has 11 amino acids, counting both end residues. Of the read, only the CDR3 DNA is kept; its 33 bases are in frame from base 1. Without any cell sorting, total RNA and DNA were co-extracted from around 18-30 mg of bulk tissue using the AllPrep DNA/RNA mini kit. Roughly five patients with histopathologically diagnosed primary liver carcinoma underwent surgical resection in China between 2015 and March 2016. Chronic HBV infection was present in the patients, and the patients were treatment-naive at sampling. Pieces of fresh tumor and adjacent tissue were cut in half, with one half kept in RNAlater at -80 degrees C and the other half sent for histology. Results and caveats for the whole study, not just this receptor: A significantly larger repertoire fraction was made up by the top 250 clones in tumors than in blood (p = 0.039). Only the TCR beta chain was sequenced, which likely underestimates true repertoire diversity because unpaired alpha chains were not captured. Only 4 or 5 patients were included in the study, and the authors note that the findings should be validated in a larger study. Repertoire overlap was higher between tumor regions (mean about 36%) than tumor-adjacent (17%) or tumor-blood (about 15%) pairs, consistent with antigen-driven expansion. Since the samples were bulk and unsorted, there was no way to compare CD4+ and CD8+ T cell repertoires.

Using a constant-region primer and ProtoScript II reverse transcriptase, TCRbeta-specific cDNA was reverse-transcribed from approximately 0.5 ug total RNA. The TCRbeta libraries were prepared through three rounds of nested multiplex PCR following a slightly modified ARM-PCR procedure. Each of the first two PCR rounds ran for around 10 cycles using multiplex TRBV1-TRBV30 forward primers together with a Cbeta reverse primer. Sample barcodes and Illumina adapters were added in a final 25-cycle PCR with Deep VentR polymerase. Amplicons of 200-500 bp were gel-purified with a QIAquick gel extraction kit before sequencing. TCRbeta amplicons were sequenced on an Illumina HiSeq 2500 with 250-bp paired-end reads. Turning to the authors' computational methods: Quality trimming of reads was performed with Trimmomatic v0.33, and paired reads were merged with FLASH v1.2.11 so that full CDR3 sequences could be recovered. V, D and J germline segments were assigned to the rearranged TCRbeta sequences using MiGEC v1.2.1b. Clonotype statistics and Shannon-Wiener diversity indices were computed with VDJtools v1.0.0. To reduce sampling bias, subsequent analyses other than the diversity analysis used only the 250 most abundant clonotypes in each sample. TCRdb trimmed the raw reads at Q25, called clones with MiXCR and kept productive beta chains. Each CDR3 protein gets just one entry, which takes the most common genes and DNA from the rows behind it. It is TCRdb's table, rather than the study itself, that gives the V and J calls and clone size. The sample includes 75,000 to 80,000 distinct CDR3 sequences, with roughly 72% observed a single time. Roughly 25% of the sample belongs to the ten largest clones.

As to this clonotype: It has no known antigen specificity. This is likely a read error, given that the CDR3 carries no conserved phenylalanine or tryptophan at its end.

Sequenced material: tumor-adjacent normal liver tissue. The chain joins TRBV6-1 to TRBJ2-7, with no reliable assignment of the D segment. The sequence came from a man aged 35 to 55 with primary liver carcinoma and hepatitis B virus infection. The DNA reads as follows: TGTGCCAGGAGTGAAATGTACGAGCAGTACATC. This is translated as CARSEMYEQYI.